One and the same sample provided the 9 T cell receptor beta chains below, sequenced in a study of blood T cells in healthy people across ages. A J-beta primer mix and a sample-barcoded 5' primer were used in a second PCR of roughly 6 to 11 cycles. TCRdb fed the 5' RACE reads into MiXCR, producing one record per CDR3 protein. The sample consists of 1.5 million to 2 million distinct CDR3 sequences, about 30% of them appearing once. Sequencing was done on a sample of blood. The receptors stem from a woman in her 30s in good health.

Comments on this clonotype: One end of the junction varies from germline; a read error may be responsible. The chain carries TRBV24-1 and TRBJ2-1; 9 bases are a match to TRBD1. Germline values: CDR1 KGHDR, CDR2 SFDVKD. The CDR3 consists of 15 residues. DNA for the CDR3: TGTGCCAGCAGTGATCCCCGACAGGGGGGAAATGAGCAGTTCTTC. This encodes CASSDPRQGGNEQFF.

This clonotype was counted at least ten times. V gene TRBV12-3 or TRBV12-4 combines with J gene TRBJ2-5; unclear D gene. V lost 2 bases and J lost 5, with 9 bases in between. CDR3 length equals 13 residues. In DNA, the CDR3 is TGTGCCAGCAGTTTAAACCACGGGGAGACCCAGTACTTC. Encoded protein: CASSLNHGETQYF.

The count of this clonotype is one. A read error may produce the germline difference seen at one junction end. This rearrangement joins TRBV18 to TRBJ2-2, with D possibly matching TRBD2 (5 bases). The CDR3 contains 16 residues. Germline V gives CDR1 KGHSH, CDR2 LQKENI. The CDR3 protein is CASSVLKAVSTGERFF. CDR3 DNA: TGTGCCAGCTCAGTTCTTAAGGCGGTATCCACCGGGGAGCGGTTTTTT.

This clonotype was counted ten times or more. The V call is TRBV29-1, the J call TRBJ1-2, with 8 bases aligning to TRBD1. V trimming: 4 bases; J trimming: 3 bases; junction bases outside the gene matches: 1. The CDR3 spans 12 residues. The germline V gene has CDR1 SQVTM and CDR2 ANQGSEA. As DNA, the CDR3 is TGCAGCGTTGTACAGGGGGACTATGGCTACACCTTC. This codes for CSVVQGDYGYTF.

J is TRBJ2-1 and V is TRBV20-1; TRBD2 agrees at 9 bases. Germline loops: CDR1 DFQATT, CDR2 SNEGSKA (reference sequence). The V gene end was trimmed by 5 bases and the J gene end by 7 bases; junction bases not matched to a gene: 9. The CDR3 extends over 14 amino acids. The CDR3 coding sequence is TGCAGTGCTTACCCGGGACTAGCATTAAATGAGCAGTTCTTC. Translated, it gives CSAYPGLALNEQFF.

In this sample, this clonotype turned up many times. CDR3 amino acids: CASSQDWATSGFEQYF. The CDR3 nucleotides read TGCGCCAGCAGCCAAGATTGGGCTACTTCGGGGTTCGAGCAGTACTTC. This sequence joins TRBV4-1 and TRBJ2-7, with TRBD2 as a possible D gene (5 bases). This CDR3 spans 16 amino acids. Trimming removed 0 bases at V and 6 bases at J, with 18 bases between. Germline V gene lookup returns CDR1 MGHRA and CDR2 YSYEKL.

The chain employs TRBV14 and TRBJ1-1, with TRBD1 as a possible D gene (5 bases). The CDR3 totals 15 residues. The V gene lost 2 bases and the J gene lost 2 bases, with 12 bases spanning the gap. Germline CDR1 is SGHDN and CDR2 is FVKESK. The CDR3 spells CASSQWTLANTEAFF. CDR3 sequence (DNA): TGTGCCAGCAGCCAATGGACACTGGCTAACACTGAAGCTTTCTTT.

This sequence joins TRBV30 and TRBJ2-5; TRBD1 is a possible D gene (5 bases). The V end lost 2 bases, the J end lost 1 base, and 8 bases lay between the germline ends. This CDR3 is built from 13 residues. CDR1 and CDR2 from the germline V gene are GTSNPN and SVGIG (reference sequence). CDR3 coding DNA: TGTGCCTGGAGTAAGGGGATCCAAGAGACCCAGTACTTC. It yields the protein CAWSKGIQETQYF. The full variable domain, in which reference TRBV30 and TRBJ2-5 provide the parts outside the CDR3, is SQTIHQWPATLVQPVGSPLSLECTVEGTSNPNLYWYRQAAGRGLQLLFYSVGIGQISSEVPQNLSASRPQDRQFILSSKKLLLSDSGFYLCAWSKGIQETQYFGPGTRLLVL.

This clonotype was seen more than once but under ten times. One junction end disagrees with the germline gene, perhaps due to a read error. The chain combines TRBV5-1 with TRBJ2-1; D is undetermined. Germline V gives CDR1 SGHRS, CDR2 YFSETQ. The CDR3 covers 15 residues. CDR3 nucleotides: TGCGCCAGCAACTTGGAAGGGAAGGGTTCCAATGAGCAGTTCTTC. This gives the protein CASNLEGKGSNEQFF.